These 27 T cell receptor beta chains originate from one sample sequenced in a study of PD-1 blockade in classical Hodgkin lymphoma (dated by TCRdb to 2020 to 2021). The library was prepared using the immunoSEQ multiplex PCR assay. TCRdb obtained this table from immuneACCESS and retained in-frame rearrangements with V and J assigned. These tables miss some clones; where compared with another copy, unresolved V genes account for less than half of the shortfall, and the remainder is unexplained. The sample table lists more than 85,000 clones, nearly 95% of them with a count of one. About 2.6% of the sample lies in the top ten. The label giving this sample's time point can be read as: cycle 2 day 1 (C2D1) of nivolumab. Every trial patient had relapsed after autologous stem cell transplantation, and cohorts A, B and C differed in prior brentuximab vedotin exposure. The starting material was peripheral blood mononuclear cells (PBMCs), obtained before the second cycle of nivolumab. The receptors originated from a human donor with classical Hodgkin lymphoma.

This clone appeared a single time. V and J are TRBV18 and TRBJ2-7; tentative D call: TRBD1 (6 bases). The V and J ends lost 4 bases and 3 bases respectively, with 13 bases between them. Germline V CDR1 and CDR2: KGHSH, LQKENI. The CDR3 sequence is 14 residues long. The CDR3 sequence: CASSRDKPYYEQYF. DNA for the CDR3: TGTGCCAGCTCACGGGACAAACCTTACTACGAGCAGTACTTC.

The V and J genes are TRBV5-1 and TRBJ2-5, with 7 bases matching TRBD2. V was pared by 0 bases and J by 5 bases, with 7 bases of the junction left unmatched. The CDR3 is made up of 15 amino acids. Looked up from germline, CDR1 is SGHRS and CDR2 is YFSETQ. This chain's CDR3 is CASSLEGLVRETQYF. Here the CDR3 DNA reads TGCGCCAGCAGCTTGGAAGGACTAGTCCGGGAGACCCAGTACTTC.

CDR3 region: CASSPQTLTPQHF. CDR3 in DNA: TGTGCCAGCTCACCACAAACACTTACGCCCCAGCATTTT. The genes are TRBV18 and TRBJ1-5; D unclear. The CDR3 has 13 residues. Germline V CDR1 and CDR2: KGHSH, LQKENI. V was cut by 1 base and J by 9 bases, with 10 bases left in between.

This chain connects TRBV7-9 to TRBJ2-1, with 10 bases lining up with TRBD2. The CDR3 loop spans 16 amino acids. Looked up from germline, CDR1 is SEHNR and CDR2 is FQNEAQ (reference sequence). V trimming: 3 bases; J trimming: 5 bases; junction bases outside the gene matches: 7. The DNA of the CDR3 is TGTGCCAGCAGCTTCGGGACTAGCGAACCCCACAATGAGCAGTTCTTC. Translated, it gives CASSFGTSEPHNEQFF.

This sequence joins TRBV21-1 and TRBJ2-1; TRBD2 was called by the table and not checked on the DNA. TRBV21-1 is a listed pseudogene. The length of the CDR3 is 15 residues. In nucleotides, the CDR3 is TGTGCCAGCAGCAAGGGCCAGGAGGAGCACAATGAGCAGTTCTTC. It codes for CASSKGQEEHNEQFF.

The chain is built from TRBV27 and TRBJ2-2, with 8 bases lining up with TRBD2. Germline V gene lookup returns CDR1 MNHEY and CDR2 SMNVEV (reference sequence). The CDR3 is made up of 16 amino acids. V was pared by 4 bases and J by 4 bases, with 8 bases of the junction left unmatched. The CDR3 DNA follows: TGTGCCAGCAGTTCCCCCAGCGGGAGAACCACCGGGGAGCTGTTTTTT. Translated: CASSSPSGRTTGELFF.

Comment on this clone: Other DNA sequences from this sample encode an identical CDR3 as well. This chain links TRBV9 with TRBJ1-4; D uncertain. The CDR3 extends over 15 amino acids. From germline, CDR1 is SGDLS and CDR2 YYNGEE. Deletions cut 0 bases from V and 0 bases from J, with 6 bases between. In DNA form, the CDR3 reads TGTGCCAGCAGCGTAGGTGGTGCAACTAATGAAAAACTGTTTTTT. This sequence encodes CASSVGGATNEKLFF.

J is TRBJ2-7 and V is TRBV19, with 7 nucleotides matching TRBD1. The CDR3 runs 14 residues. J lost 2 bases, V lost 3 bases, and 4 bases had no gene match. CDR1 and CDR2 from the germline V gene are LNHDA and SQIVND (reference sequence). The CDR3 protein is CASSIGDRTYEQYF. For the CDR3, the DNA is TGTGCCAGTAGTATTGGGGACAGAACCTACGAGCAGTACTTC.

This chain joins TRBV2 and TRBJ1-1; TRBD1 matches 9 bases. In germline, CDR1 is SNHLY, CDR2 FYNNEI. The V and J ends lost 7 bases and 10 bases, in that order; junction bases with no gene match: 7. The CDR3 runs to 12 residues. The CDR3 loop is CASTPETGGAFF. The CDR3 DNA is TGTGCCAGCACCCCCGAGACAGGGGGAGCTTTCTTT.

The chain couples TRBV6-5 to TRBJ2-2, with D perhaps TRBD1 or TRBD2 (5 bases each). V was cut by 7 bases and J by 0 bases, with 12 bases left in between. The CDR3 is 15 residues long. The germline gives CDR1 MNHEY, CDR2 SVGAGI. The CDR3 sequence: CASKTQGANTGELFF. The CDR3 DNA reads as TGTGCCAGCAAAACTCAGGGAGCGAACACCGGGGAGCTGTTTTTT.

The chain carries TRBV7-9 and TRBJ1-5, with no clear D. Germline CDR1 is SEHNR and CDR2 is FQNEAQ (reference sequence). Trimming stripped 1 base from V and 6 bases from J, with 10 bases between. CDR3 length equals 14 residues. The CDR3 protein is CASSLVGKGQPQHF. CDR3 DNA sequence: TGTGCCAGCAGCTTAGTTGGCAAAGGTCAGCCCCAGCATTTT.

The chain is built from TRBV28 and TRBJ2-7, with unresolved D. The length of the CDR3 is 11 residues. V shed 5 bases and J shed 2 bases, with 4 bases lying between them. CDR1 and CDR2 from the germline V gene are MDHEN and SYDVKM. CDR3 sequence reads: CASSPTYEQYF. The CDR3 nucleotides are TGTGCCAGCAGTCCGACCTACGAGCAGTACTTC.

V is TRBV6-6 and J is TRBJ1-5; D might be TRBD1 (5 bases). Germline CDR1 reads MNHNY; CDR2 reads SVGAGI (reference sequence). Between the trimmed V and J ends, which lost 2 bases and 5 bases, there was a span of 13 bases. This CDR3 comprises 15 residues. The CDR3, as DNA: TGTGCCAGCAGTTACGGAGGGGCGCAGGATCAGCCCCAGCATTTT. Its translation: CASSYGGAQDQPQHF.

The CDR3 bases are TGTGCCAGCAGCGCCAGGGTGGGCTACGAGCAGTACTTC. Its translation is CASSARVGYEQYF. The V call is TRBV9, the J call TRBJ2-7, with D possibly being TRBD1 (5 bases). Trimming stripped 3 bases from V and 3 bases from J, with 10 bases between. Germline loops: CDR1 SGDLS, CDR2 YYNGEE. This CDR3 region has 13 residues.

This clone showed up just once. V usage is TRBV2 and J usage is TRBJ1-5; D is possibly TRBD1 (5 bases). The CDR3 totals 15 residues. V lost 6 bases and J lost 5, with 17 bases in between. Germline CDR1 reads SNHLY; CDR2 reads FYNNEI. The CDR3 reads CASSSQGFGDQPQHF. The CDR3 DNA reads TGTGCCAGCAGCTCCCAGGGTTTTGGAGATCAGCCCCAGCATTTT. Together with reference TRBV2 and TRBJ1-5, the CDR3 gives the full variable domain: EPEVTQTPSHQVTQMGQEVILRCVPISNHLYFYWYRQILGQKVEFLVSFYNNEISEKSEIFDDQFSVERPDGSNFTLKIRSTKLEDSAMYFCASSSQGFGDQPQHFGDGTRLSIL.

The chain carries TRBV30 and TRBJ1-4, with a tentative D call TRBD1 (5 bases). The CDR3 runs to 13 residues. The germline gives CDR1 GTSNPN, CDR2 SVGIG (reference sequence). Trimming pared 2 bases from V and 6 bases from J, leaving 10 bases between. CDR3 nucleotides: TGTGCCTGGAGTAAGGGGCGAGATGAAAAACTGTTTTTT. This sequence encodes CAWSKGRDEKLFF. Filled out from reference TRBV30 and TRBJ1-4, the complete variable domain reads SQTIHQWPATLVQPVGSPLSLECTVEGTSNPNLYWYRQAAGRGLQLLFYSVGIGQISSEVPQNLSASRPQDRQFILSSKKLLLSDSGFYLCAWSKGRDEKLFFGSGTQLSVL.

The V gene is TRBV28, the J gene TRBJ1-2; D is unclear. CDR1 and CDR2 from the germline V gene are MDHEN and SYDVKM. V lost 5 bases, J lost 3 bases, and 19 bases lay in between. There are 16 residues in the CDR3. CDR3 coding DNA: TGTGCCAGCAGTCCCCTGGAGGGCCTTAGGTACTATGGCTACACCTTC. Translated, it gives CASSPLEGLRYYGYTF.

DNA for the CDR3: TGCGCCAGCAGATCCGACTCCGGAAGAGGCTACACCTTC. Its translation is CASRSDSGRGYTF. The V gene is TRBV5-1, the J gene TRBJ1-2; D unclear. Trimming shortened V by 5 bases and J by 8 bases, and 16 bases separated the two germline ends. This CDR3 region has 13 residues. Germline-derived CDR1 and CDR2 are SGHRS and YFSETQ.

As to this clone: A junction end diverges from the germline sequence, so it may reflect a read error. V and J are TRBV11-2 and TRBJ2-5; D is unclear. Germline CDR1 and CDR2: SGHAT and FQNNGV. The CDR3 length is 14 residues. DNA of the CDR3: TGTGCCAGCAGCGTAGACTCAGATAAAGAGACCCAGTACTTC. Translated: CASSVDSDKETQYF.

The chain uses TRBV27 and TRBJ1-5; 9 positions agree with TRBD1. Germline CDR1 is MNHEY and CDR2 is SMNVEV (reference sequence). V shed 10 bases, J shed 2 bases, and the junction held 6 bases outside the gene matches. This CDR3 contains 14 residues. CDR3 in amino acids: CATGTGTGNQPQHF. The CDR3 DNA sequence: TGTGCCACCGGGACAGGGACGGGCAATCAGCCCCAGCATTTT.

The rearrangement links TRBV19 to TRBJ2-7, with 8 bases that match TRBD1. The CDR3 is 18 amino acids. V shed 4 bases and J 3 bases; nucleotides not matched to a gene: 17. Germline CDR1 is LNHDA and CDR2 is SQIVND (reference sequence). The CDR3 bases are TGTGCCAGTAGTAGGCGAGTGGATCCTGCAGGGGGCGGCTACGAGCAGTACTTC. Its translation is CASSRRVDPAGGGYEQYF.

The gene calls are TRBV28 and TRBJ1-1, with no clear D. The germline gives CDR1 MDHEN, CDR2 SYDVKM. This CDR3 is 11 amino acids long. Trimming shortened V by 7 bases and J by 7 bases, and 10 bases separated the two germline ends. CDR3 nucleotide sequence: TGTGCCAGCATCCGGGAGTATGAAGCTTTCTTT. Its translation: CASIREYEAFF.

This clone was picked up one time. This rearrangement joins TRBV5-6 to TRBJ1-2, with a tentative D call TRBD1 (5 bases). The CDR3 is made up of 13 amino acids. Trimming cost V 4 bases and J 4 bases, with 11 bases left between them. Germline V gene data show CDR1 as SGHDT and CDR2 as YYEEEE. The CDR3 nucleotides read TGTGCCAGCAGCGCCGGGACGGTCTATGGCTACACCTTC. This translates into CASSAGTVYGYTF.

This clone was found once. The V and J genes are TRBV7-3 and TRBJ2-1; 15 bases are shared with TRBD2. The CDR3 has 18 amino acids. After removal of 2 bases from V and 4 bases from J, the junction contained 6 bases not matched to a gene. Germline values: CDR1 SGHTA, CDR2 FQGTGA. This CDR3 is CASSLAGLAGGIYNEQFF. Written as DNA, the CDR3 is TGTGCCAGCAGCTTAGCGGGACTAGCGGGAGGAATATACAATGAGCAGTTCTTC.

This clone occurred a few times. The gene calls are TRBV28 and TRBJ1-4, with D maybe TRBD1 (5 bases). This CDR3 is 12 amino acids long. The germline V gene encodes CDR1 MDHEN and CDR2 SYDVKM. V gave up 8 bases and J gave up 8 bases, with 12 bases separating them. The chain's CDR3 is CASQTVREKLFF. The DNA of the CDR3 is TGTGCCAGCCAGACAGTCCGAGAAAAACTGTTTTTT.

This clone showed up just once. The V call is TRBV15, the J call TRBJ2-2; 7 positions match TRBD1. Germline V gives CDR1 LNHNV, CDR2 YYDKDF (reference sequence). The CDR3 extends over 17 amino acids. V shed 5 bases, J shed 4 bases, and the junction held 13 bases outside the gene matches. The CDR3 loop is CATSGFEGALLTGELFF. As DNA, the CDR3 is TGTGCCACCAGCGGGTTCGAGGGGGCGCTGCTCACCGGGGAGCTGTTTTTT.

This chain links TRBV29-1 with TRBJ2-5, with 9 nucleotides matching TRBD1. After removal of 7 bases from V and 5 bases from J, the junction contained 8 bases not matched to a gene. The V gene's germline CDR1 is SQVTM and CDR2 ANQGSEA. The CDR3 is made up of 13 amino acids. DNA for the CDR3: TGCAGCGGGGAACAGGGGGCCGGGGAGACCCAGTACTTC. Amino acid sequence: CSGEQGAGETQYF. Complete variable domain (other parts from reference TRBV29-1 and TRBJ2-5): SAVISQKPSRDICQRGTSLTIQCQVDSQVTMMFWYRQQPGQSLTLIATANQGSEATYESGFVIDKFPISRPNLTFSTLTVSNMSPEDSSIYLCSGEQGAGETQYFGPGTRLLVL.